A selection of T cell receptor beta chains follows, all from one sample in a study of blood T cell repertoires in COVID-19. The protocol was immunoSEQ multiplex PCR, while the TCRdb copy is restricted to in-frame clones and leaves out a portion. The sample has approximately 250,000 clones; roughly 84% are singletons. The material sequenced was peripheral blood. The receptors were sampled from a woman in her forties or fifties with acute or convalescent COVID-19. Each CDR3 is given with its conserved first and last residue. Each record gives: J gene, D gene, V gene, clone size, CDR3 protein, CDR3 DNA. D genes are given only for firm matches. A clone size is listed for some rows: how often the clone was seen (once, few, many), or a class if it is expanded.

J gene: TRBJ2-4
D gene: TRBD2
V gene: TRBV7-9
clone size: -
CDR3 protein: CASSIGGDIQYF
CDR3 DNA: TGTGCCAGCAGCATTGGGGGGGACATTCAGTACTTC

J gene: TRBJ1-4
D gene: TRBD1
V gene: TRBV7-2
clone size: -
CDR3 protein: CASSWTGGEGAEKLFF
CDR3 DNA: TGTGCCAGCAGCTGGACAGGGGGCGAGGGTGCTGAAAAACTGTTTTTT

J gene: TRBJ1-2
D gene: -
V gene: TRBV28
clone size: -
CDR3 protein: CASRRQVANYGYTF
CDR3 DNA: TGTGCCAGCAGACGACAGGTTGCTAACTATGGCTACACCTTC

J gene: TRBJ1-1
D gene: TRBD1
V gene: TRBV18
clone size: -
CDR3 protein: CASSPPVDRVTEAFF
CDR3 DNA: TGTGCCAGCTCACCACCGGTGGACAGGGTTACTGAAGCTTTCTTT

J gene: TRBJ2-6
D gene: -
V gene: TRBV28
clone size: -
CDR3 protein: CASSLWDNGANVLTF
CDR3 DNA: TGTGCCAGCAGTTTATGGGACAATGGGGCCAACGTCCTGACTTTC

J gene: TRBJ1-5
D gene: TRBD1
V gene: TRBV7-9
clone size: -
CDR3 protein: CASSLVGQGGDNQPQHF
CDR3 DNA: TGTGCCAGCAGCTTAGTTGGACAGGGTGGGGACAATCAGCCCCAGCATTTT

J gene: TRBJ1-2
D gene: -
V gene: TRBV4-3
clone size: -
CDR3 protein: CASSETGSYYGYTF
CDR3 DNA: TGCGCCAGCAGCGAGACAGGTTCCTACTATGGCTACACCTTC

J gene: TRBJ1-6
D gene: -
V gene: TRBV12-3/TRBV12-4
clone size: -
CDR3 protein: CASSPKNNSPLHF
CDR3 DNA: TGTGCCAGCAGCCCCAAAAATAATTCACCCCTCCACTTT

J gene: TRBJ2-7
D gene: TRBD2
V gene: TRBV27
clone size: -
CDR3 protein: CASSTFAPGLAGGPGEQYF
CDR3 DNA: TGTGCCAGCAGTACCTTCGCCCCGGGACTAGCGGGAGGGCCGGGCGAGCAGTACTTC

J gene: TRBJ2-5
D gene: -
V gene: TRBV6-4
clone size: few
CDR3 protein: CASSEGPGETQYF
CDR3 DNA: TGTGCCAGCAGTGAGGGGCCGGGAGAGACCCAGTACTTC

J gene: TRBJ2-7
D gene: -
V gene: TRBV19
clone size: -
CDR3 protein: CASSRRGEQYF
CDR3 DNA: TGTGCCAGTAGCCGAAGAGGGGAGCAGTACTTC

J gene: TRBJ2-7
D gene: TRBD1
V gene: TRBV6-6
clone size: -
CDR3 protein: CASSGTAYEQYF
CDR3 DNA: TGTGCCAGCTCCGGGACAGCCTACGAGCAGTACTTC

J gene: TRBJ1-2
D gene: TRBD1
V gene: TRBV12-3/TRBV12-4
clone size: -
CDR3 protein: CASGAGQGGYTF
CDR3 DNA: TGTGCCAGCGGGGCCGGACAGGGGGGCTACACCTTC

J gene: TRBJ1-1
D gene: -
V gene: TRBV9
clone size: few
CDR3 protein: CASSAFPGGTGTEAFF
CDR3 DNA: TGTGCCAGCAGCGCCTTTCCAGGAGGGACGGGGACTGAAGCTTTCTTT

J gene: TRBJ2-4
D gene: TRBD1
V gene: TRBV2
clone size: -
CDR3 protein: CASSRDRGREAKNIQYF
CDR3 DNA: TGTGCCAGCAGTCGAGACAGGGGGCGCGAGGCCAAAAACATTCAGTACTTC

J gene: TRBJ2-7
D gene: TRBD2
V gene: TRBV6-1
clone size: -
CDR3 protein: CASSDLAESEQYF
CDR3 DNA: TGTGCCAGCAGTGATCTAGCGGAATCCGAGCAGTACTTC

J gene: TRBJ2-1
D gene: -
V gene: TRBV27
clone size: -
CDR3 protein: CASRRRRAGNEQFF
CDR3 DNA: TGTGCCAGCAGGCGGCGCAGGGCAGGCAATGAGCAGTTCTTC

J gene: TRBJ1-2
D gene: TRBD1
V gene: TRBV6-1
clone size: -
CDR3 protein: CASSEGTGGTGYTF
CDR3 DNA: TGTGCCAGCAGTGAAGGGACAGGGGGTACTGGCTACACCTTC

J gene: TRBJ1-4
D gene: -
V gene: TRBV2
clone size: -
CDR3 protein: CASSEVRPYEKLFF
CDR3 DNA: TGTGCCAGCAGTGAAGTCAGGCCCTATGAAAAACTGTTTTTT

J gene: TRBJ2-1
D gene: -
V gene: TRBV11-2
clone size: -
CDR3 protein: CASSFEGFPYNEQFF
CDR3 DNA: TGTGCCAGCAGCTTCGAGGGATTTCCCTACAATGAGCAGTTCTTC

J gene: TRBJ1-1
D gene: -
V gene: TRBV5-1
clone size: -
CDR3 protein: CASSSADTEAFF
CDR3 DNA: TGCGCCAGCAGCTCGGCGGACACTGAAGCTTTCTTT

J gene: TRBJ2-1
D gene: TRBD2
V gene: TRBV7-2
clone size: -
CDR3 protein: CASSLSLAGRSSYNEQFF
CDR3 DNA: TGTGCCAGCAGCTTAAGCCTAGCGGGGCGAAGCTCCTACAATGAGCAGTTCTTC

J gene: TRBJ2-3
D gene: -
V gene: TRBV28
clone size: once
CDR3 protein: CASSFRSRASSTDTQYF
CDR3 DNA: TGTGCCAGCAGTTTCCGGTCCAGGGCCTCTAGCACAGATACGCAGTATTTT

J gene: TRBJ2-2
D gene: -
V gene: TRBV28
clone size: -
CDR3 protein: CASRWQANTGELFF
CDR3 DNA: TGTGCCAGCAGGTGGCAGGCGAACACCGGGGAGCTGTTTTTT

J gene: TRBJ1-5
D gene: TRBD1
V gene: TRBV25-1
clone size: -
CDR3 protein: CASENRGLEQPQHF
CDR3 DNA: TGTGCCAGCGAAAACAGGGGGCTGGAGCAGCCCCAGCATTTT

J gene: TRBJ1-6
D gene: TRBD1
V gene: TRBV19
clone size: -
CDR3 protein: CASTGWDRNSPLHF
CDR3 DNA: TGTGCCAGCACCGGGTGGGACAGGAATTCACCCCTCCACTTT

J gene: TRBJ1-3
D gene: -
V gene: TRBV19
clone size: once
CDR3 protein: CAASARGNTIYF
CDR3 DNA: TGTGCCGCCAGCGCCCGAGGAAACACCATATATTTT

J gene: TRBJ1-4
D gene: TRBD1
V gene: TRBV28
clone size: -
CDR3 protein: CASSQDRIANEKLFF
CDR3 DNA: TGTGCCAGCAGCCAGGACAGGATTGCTAATGAAAAACTGTTTTTT

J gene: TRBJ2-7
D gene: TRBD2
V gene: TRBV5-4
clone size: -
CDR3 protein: CASSSQTTGRWEQYF
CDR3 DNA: TGTGCCAGCAGCTCCCAGACAACCGGGAGGTGGGAGCAGTACTTC

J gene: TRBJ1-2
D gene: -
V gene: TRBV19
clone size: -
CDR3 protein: CASTISLNYGYTF
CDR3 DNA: TGTGCCAGTACTATAAGCTTAAACTATGGCTACACCTTC

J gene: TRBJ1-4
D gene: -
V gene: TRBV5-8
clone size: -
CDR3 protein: CASSLVMGQGEKLFF
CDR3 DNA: TGTGCCAGCAGCTTGGTGATGGGGCAGGGAGAAAAACTGTTTTTT

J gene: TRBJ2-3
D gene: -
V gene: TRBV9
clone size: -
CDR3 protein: CASSPNTDTQYF
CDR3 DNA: TGTGCCAGCAGCCCCAACACAGATACGCAGTATTTT

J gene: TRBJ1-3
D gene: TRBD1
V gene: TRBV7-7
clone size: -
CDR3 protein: CAGDRFTGAGNTIYF
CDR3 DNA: TGTGCTGGGGACAGGTTTACTGGAGCTGGAAACACCATATATTTT

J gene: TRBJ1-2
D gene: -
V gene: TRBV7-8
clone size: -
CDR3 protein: CASSFRTAGAGGYTF
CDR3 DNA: TGTGCCAGCAGCTTTAGGACTGCCGGAGCGGGTGGCTACACCTTC

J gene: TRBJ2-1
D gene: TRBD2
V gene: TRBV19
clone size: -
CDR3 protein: CASMGLAGGEQFF
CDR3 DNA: TGTGCCAGTATGGGACTAGCGGGAGGTGAGCAGTTCTTC